Listed below are T cell receptor beta chains from one sample, sequenced in a study of T cells after yellow fever vaccination. TCRdb re-derived calls from the 5' RACE reads in MiXCR, one entry per CDR3 protein. This sample has hundreds of thousands of distinct CDR3 sequences, with 12% found just once. Source: PBMCs, taken on the day of the yellow fever booster vaccination. The receptors come from a man aged 30 to 39 who received the YFV17D yellow fever vaccine. Each CDR3 is given with its conserved first and last residue. D genes are given only for firm matches. Clone size is stated in some rows and not others, as once, few, many or a class when expanded.

clone_size: many
j_call: TRBJ2-1
d_call: TRBD2
v_call: TRBV5-1
cdr3_aa: CASSSNLIAGGPGEQFF
cdr3_nt: TGCGCCAGCAGCTCCAACCTGATAGCGGGAGGGCCGGGTGAGCAGTTCTTC

clone_size: few
j_call: TRBJ1-5
d_call: -
v_call: TRBV20-1
cdr3_aa: CSASYTSKWDQPQHF
cdr3_nt: TGCAGTGCTAGTTATACCAGTAAGTGGGATCAGCCCCAGCATTTT

clone_size: -
j_call: TRBJ2-1
d_call: TRBD2
v_call: TRBV5-5
cdr3_aa: CASSLDSGRKRSYNEQFF
cdr3_nt: TGTGCCAGCAGCTTGGATAGCGGGAGGAAAAGGTCCTACAATGAGCAGTTCTTC

clone_size: -
j_call: TRBJ1-4
d_call: -
v_call: TRBV29-1
cdr3_aa: CSVGNEKLFF
cdr3_nt: TGCAGCGTTGGAAATGAAAAACTGTTTTTT

clone_size: -
j_call: TRBJ2-5
d_call: TRBD2
v_call: TRBV18
cdr3_aa: CASSPRSAGEETQYF
cdr3_nt: TGTGCCAGCTCACCAAGGTCGGCGGGAGAGGAGACCCAGTACTTC

clone_size: few
j_call: TRBJ2-1
d_call: -
v_call: TRBV7-3
cdr3_aa: CASSFSRENNEQFF
cdr3_nt: TGTGCCAGCAGCTTTTCGAGGGAAAATAATGAGCAGTTCTTC

clone_size: -
j_call: TRBJ2-7
d_call: TRBD1
v_call: TRBV3-1
cdr3_aa: CASSQEWTGWIEQYF
cdr3_nt: TGTGCCAGCAGCCAAGAATGGACAGGGTGGATCGAGCAGTACTTC

clone_size: -
j_call: TRBJ2-1
d_call: -
v_call: TRBV20-1
cdr3_aa: CSAVLPFPRNNEQFF
cdr3_nt: TGCAGTGCTGTCCTGCCTTTCCCGCGGAACAATGAGCAGTTCTTC

clone_size: -
j_call: TRBJ2-3
d_call: -
v_call: TRBV7-2
cdr3_aa: CASSYSQATQYF
cdr3_nt: TGTGCCAGCAGCTACTCCCAGGCTACGCAGTATTTT

clone_size: few
j_call: TRBJ2-3
d_call: TRBD2
v_call: TRBV11-2
cdr3_aa: CASSTLTSGRALADTQYF
cdr3_nt: TGTGCCAGCAGCACATTGACTAGCGGGAGGGCCCTTGCAGATACGCAGTATTTT

clone_size: few
j_call: TRBJ1-1
d_call: -
v_call: TRBV19
cdr3_aa: CASSIGQLSQAFF
cdr3_nt: TGTGCCAGTAGTATAGGACAGCTTAGTCAAGCTTTCTTT

clone_size: -
j_call: TRBJ2-7
d_call: -
v_call: TRBV10-3
cdr3_aa: CAISGGDYEQYF
cdr3_nt: TGTGCCATCAGTGGCGGGGACTACGAGCAGTACTTC

clone_size: -
j_call: TRBJ2-1
d_call: -
v_call: TRBV9
cdr3_aa: CASTAGTSSYNEQFF
cdr3_nt: TGTGCCAGCACCGCCGGGACAAGCTCCTACAATGAGCAGTTCTTC

clone_size: many
j_call: TRBJ1-4
d_call: TRBD1
v_call: TRBV7-2
cdr3_aa: CASSVGQGGEKLFF
cdr3_nt: TGTGCCAGCAGCGTCGGACAGGGGGGTGAAAAACTGTTTTTT

clone_size: -
j_call: TRBJ2-7
d_call: -
v_call: TRBV9
cdr3_aa: CASSLGPVGGEQYF
cdr3_nt: TGTGCCAGCAGCCTCGGACCGGTAGGAGGCGAGCAGTACTTC

clone_size: few
j_call: TRBJ1-1
d_call: -
v_call: TRBV5-6
cdr3_aa: CASSFGTMNTEAFF
cdr3_nt: TGTGCCAGCAGCTTCGGTACAATGAACACTGAAGCTTTCTTT

clone_size: -
j_call: TRBJ2-1
d_call: TRBD2
v_call: TRBV20-1
cdr3_aa: CSARDPRRTGYSSGRSHEQFF
cdr3_nt: TGCAGTGCTAGAGACCCCCGTCGGACAGGGTATAGTAGCGGGAGGTCCCATGAGCAGTTCTTC

clone_size: -
j_call: TRBJ2-6
d_call: TRBD1
v_call: TRBV24-1
cdr3_aa: CATSPSPGQRSGANVLTF
cdr3_nt: TGTGCCACCAGCCCCTCCCCGGGACAGCGATCTGGGGCCAACGTCCTGACTTTC

clone_size: -
j_call: TRBJ2-7
d_call: TRBD2
v_call: TRBV20-1
cdr3_aa: CSALPGLAGVYEQYF
cdr3_nt: TGCAGTGCCCTGCCGGGACTAGCGGGAGTATACGAGCAGTACTTC

clone_size: -
j_call: TRBJ2-3
d_call: TRBD1
v_call: TRBV30
cdr3_aa: CACRDRGTDTQYF
cdr3_nt: TGTGCCTGCCGGGACAGGGGCACAGATACGCAGTATTTT

clone_size: -
j_call: TRBJ2-2
d_call: -
v_call: TRBV30
cdr3_aa: CAWSRGELFF
cdr3_nt: TGTGCCTGGAGTAGGGGGGAGCTGTTTTTT

clone_size: -
j_call: TRBJ2-5
d_call: TRBD1
v_call: TRBV5-1
cdr3_aa: CASSLGQGSQETQYF
cdr3_nt: TGCGCCAGCAGCTTGGGACAGGGCTCCCAAGAGACCCAGTACTTC

clone_size: many
j_call: TRBJ1-3
d_call: -
v_call: TRBV12-3/TRBV12-4
cdr3_aa: CATLWGGDTIYF
cdr3_nt: TGTGCCACCCTTTGGGGGGGAGACACCATATATTTT

clone_size: few
j_call: TRBJ1-1
d_call: -
v_call: TRBV6-1
cdr3_aa: CASSESREAFF
cdr3_nt: TGTGCCAGCAGTGAAAGTAGGGAAGCTTTCTTT

clone_size: -
j_call: TRBJ1-2
d_call: -
v_call: TRBV4-3
cdr3_aa: CASSQDRQGGYTF
cdr3_nt: TGCGCCAGCAGCCAAGATCGTCAGGGCGGCTACACCTTC

clone_size: many
j_call: TRBJ2-5
d_call: -
v_call: TRBV20-1
cdr3_aa: CSARVGVGVETQYF
cdr3_nt: TGCAGTGCTAGAGTGGGGGTAGGGGTTGAGACCCAGTACTTC

clone_size: -
j_call: TRBJ1-3
d_call: -
v_call: TRBV4-3
cdr3_aa: CASSQDGRNTIYF
cdr3_nt: TGCGCCAGCAGCCAAGATGGTCGCAACACCATATATTTT

clone_size: -
j_call: TRBJ1-5
d_call: -
v_call: TRBV20-1
cdr3_aa: CSAIMGLPAASNQPQHF
cdr3_nt: TGCAGTGCTATTATGGGACTTCCCGCCGCCAGCAATCAGCCCCAGCATTTT

clone_size: few
j_call: TRBJ2-2
d_call: -
v_call: TRBV12-3/TRBV12-4
cdr3_aa: CASTKDRPNTGELFF
cdr3_nt: TGTGCCAGCACCAAAGACAGGCCGAACACCGGGGAGCTGTTTTTT

clone_size: many
j_call: TRBJ1-1
d_call: -
v_call: TRBV18
cdr3_aa: CASSPKAGHVMNTEAFF
cdr3_nt: TGTGCCAGCTCACCAAAAGCAGGGCATGTTATGAACACTGAAGCTTTCTTT

clone_size: -
j_call: TRBJ2-1
d_call: -
v_call: TRBV5-4
cdr3_aa: CASSQIGSLAYNEQFF
cdr3_nt: TGTGCCAGCAGCCAAATTGGGAGTTTGGCGTACAATGAGCAGTTCTTC

clone_size: few
j_call: TRBJ1-2
d_call: -
v_call: TRBV7-2
cdr3_aa: CASSKTGTTDYGYTF
cdr3_nt: TGTGCCAGCAGCAAAACCGGGACTACTGACTATGGCTACACCTTC

clone_size: many
j_call: TRBJ2-1
d_call: -
v_call: TRBV2
cdr3_aa: CASLKVADSSYNEQFF
cdr3_nt: TGTGCCAGCTTGAAGGTAGCGGACAGCTCCTACAATGAGCAGTTCTTC

clone_size: few
j_call: TRBJ2-7
d_call: TRBD2
v_call: TRBV10-2
cdr3_aa: CASKERELREQYF
cdr3_nt: TGCGCCAGCAAGGAGCGGGAGCTCCGCGAGCAGTACTTC

clone_size: -
j_call: TRBJ1-2
d_call: -
v_call: TRBV5-1
cdr3_aa: CASSLVDRDNYGYTF
cdr3_nt: TGCGCCAGCAGCTTGGTCGACAGAGATAACTATGGCTACACCTTC

clone_size: few
j_call: TRBJ2-6
d_call: TRBD2
v_call: TRBV12-3/TRBV12-4
cdr3_aa: CASTPFSSGSWAGANVLTF
cdr3_nt: TGTGCCAGCACCCCCTTCTCTAGCGGGAGTTGGGCTGGGGCCAACGTCCTGACTTTC

clone_size: few
j_call: TRBJ2-7
d_call: -
v_call: TRBV27
cdr3_aa: CASSPESRPYEQYF
cdr3_nt: TGTGCCAGCAGTCCTGAATCACGACCCTACGAGCAGTACTTC

clone_size: -
j_call: TRBJ2-1
d_call: -
v_call: TRBV24-1
cdr3_aa: CATSDDRRSYNEQFF
cdr3_nt: TGTGCCACCAGTGATGACAGGAGGTCCTACAATGAGCAGTTCTTC

clone_size: few
j_call: TRBJ1-3
d_call: -
v_call: TRBV20-1
cdr3_aa: CSACDRNSGNTIYF
cdr3_nt: TGCAGTGCTTGTGACAGAAACTCTGGAAACACCATATATTTT

clone_size: few
j_call: TRBJ2-5
d_call: TRBD2
v_call: TRBV7-9
cdr3_aa: CASEAGGTQYF
cdr3_nt: TGTGCCAGCGAGGCGGGGGGAACCCAGTACTTC

clone_size: -
j_call: TRBJ1-5
d_call: TRBD1
v_call: TRBV5-1
cdr3_aa: CASSLGTGDSNQPQHF
cdr3_nt: TGCGCCAGCAGCTTGGGTACAGGGGATAGCAATCAGCCCCAGCATTTT

clone_size: few
j_call: TRBJ2-1
d_call: TRBD1
v_call: TRBV5-1
cdr3_aa: CASGPGGSYNEQFF
cdr3_nt: TGCGCCAGCGGGCCAGGGGGCTCCTACAATGAGCAGTTCTTC

clone_size: few
j_call: TRBJ1-5
d_call: -
v_call: TRBV7-8
cdr3_aa: CASSRLSGGGNQPQHF
cdr3_nt: TGTGCCAGCAGCCGTCTGTCGGGCGGGGGCAATCAGCCCCAGCATTTT

clone_size: -
j_call: TRBJ2-4
d_call: TRBD2
v_call: TRBV12-3/TRBV12-4
cdr3_aa: CASGLAGGRYIQYF
cdr3_nt: TGTGCCAGCGGACTAGCGGGAGGGAGATACATTCAGTACTTC

clone_size: many
j_call: TRBJ2-1
d_call: TRBD2
v_call: TRBV14
cdr3_aa: CASSQLAGVGNEQFF
cdr3_nt: TGTGCCAGCAGCCAACTAGCGGGAGTTGGCAATGAGCAGTTCTTC

clone_size: -
j_call: TRBJ2-7
d_call: -
v_call: TRBV6-1
cdr3_aa: CASSSLWGVSYEQYF
cdr3_nt: TGTGCCAGCAGCTCCCTTTGGGGGGTCTCCTACGAGCAGTACTTC

clone_size: -
j_call: TRBJ2-7
d_call: TRBD1
v_call: TRBV7-6
cdr3_aa: CASSLVTTGQSYEQYF
cdr3_nt: TGTGCCAGCAGCTTAGTTACTACGGGACAGTCCTACGAGCAGTACTTC

clone_size: few
j_call: TRBJ2-7
d_call: TRBD2
v_call: TRBV6-2/TRBV6-3
cdr3_aa: CASGLTPSGRISGYEQYF
cdr3_nt: TGTGCCAGCGGCCTTACCCCTAGCGGGAGGATTTCAGGCTACGAGCAGTACTTC

clone_size: -
j_call: TRBJ2-7
d_call: -
v_call: TRBV12-3/TRBV12-4
cdr3_aa: CASSSSVYEQYF
cdr3_nt: TGTGCCAGCAGTTCTAGCGTATACGAGCAGTACTTC

clone_size: few
j_call: TRBJ2-3
d_call: -
v_call: TRBV28
cdr3_aa: CASSLGAGTLNTDTQYF
cdr3_nt: TGTGCCAGCAGTTTGGGAGCCGGGACCTTGAACACAGATACGCAGTATTTT

clone_size: few
j_call: TRBJ2-2
d_call: -
v_call: TRBV6-5
cdr3_aa: CASSYGGSIGELFF
cdr3_nt: TGTGCCAGCAGTTATGGTGGTTCTATCGGGGAGCTGTTTTTT

clone_size: few
j_call: TRBJ2-1
d_call: TRBD1
v_call: TRBV20-1
cdr3_aa: CSAPGGSLGYNEQFF
cdr3_nt: TGCAGTGCCCCAGGGGGCAGTTTAGGCTACAATGAGCAGTTCTTC

clone_size: -
j_call: TRBJ1-1
d_call: -
v_call: TRBV5-8
cdr3_aa: CASSFEMGWDSEAFF
cdr3_nt: TGTGCCAGCAGCTTCGAAATGGGCTGGGATTCGGAAGCTTTCTTT

clone_size: few
j_call: TRBJ2-2
d_call: TRBD1
v_call: TRBV2
cdr3_aa: CASTKRGPTGELFF
cdr3_nt: TGTGCCAGCACCAAAAGGGGGCCAACCGGGGAGCTGTTTTTT

clone_size: few
j_call: TRBJ2-4
d_call: TRBD1
v_call: TRBV5-4
cdr3_aa: CASSLAGGIAKNIQYF
cdr3_nt: TGTGCCAGCAGCTTGGCAGGGGGAATAGCCAAAAACATTCAGTACTTC